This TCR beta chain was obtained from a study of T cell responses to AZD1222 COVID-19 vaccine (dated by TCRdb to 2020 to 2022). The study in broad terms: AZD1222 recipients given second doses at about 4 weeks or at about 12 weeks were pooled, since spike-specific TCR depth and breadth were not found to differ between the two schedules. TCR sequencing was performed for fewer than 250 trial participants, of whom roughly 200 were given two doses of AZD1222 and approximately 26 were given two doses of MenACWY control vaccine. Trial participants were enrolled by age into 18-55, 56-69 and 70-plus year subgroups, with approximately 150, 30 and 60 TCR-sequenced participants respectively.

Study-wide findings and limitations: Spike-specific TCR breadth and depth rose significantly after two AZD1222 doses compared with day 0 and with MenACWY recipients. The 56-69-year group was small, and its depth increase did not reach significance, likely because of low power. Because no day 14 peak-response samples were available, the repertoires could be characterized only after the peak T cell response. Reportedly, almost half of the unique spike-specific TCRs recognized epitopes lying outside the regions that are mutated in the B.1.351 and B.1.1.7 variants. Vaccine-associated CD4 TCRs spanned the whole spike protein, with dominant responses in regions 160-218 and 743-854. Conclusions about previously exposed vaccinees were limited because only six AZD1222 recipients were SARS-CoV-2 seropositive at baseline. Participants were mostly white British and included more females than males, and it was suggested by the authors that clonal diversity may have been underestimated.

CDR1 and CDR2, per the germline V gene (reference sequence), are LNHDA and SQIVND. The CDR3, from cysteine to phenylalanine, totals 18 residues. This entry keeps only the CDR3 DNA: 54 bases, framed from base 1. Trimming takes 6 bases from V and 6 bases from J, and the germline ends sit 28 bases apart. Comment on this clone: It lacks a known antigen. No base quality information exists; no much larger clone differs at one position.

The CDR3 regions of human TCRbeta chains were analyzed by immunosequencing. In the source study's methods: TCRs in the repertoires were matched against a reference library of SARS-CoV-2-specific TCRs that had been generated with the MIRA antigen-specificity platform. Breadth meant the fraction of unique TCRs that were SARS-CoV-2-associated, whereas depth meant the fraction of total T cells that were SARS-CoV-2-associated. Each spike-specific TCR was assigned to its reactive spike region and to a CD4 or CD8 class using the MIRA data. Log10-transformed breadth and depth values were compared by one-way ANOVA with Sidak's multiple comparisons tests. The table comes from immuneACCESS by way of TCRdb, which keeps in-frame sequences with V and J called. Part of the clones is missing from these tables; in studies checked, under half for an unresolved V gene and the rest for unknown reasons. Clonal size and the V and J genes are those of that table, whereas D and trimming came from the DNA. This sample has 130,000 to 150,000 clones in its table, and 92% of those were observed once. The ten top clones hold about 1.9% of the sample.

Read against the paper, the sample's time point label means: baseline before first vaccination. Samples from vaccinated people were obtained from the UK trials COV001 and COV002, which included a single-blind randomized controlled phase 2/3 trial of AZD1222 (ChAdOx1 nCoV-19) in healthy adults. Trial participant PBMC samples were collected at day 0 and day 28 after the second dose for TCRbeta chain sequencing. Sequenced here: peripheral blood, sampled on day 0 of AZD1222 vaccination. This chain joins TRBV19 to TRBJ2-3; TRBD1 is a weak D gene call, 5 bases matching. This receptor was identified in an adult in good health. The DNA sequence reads TGTGCCAGTAGCGACAGCCACTACACTCACAGGCCCGCCGATACGCAGTATTTT. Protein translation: CASSDSHYTHRPADTQYF.